The entry below gives a single T cell receptor (beta chain) sequence along with its context. Sequence at one end of the junction differs from germline and may be a read error. CDR1 is GTSNPN, CDR2 SVGIG, per germline (reference sequence). The CDR3 covers 12 residues. Primers for the PCR totalled 60 Vbeta and 13 Jbeta. TCRdb's copy holds only in-frame clones and misses some; the assay was immunoSEQ multiplex PCR. The listing contains about 51,000 clones. The record originates from a study of cytomegalovirus exposure and HLA in healthy donors. The clonotype originates from a female donor in good health and CMV-seronegative. This chain uses TRBV30 with TRBJ2-5; D perhaps matches TRBD1 (6 bases). The specimen was PBMCs. CDR3: CAWSTGMENQYF. The CDR3 nucleotides are TGTGCCTGGAGCACAGGGATGGAGAACCAGTACTTC.